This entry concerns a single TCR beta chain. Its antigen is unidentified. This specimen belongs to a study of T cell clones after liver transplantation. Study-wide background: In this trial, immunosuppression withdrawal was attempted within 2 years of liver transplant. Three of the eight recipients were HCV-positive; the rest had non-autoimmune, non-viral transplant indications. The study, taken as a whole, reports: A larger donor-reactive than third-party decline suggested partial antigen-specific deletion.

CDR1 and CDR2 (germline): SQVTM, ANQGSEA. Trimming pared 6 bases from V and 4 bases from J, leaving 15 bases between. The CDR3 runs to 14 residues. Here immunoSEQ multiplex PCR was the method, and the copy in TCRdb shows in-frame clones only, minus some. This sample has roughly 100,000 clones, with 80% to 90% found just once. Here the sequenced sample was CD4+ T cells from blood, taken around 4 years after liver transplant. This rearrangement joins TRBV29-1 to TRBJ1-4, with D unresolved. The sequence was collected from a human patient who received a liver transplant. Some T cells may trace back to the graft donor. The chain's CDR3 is CSVESTDLNEKLFF. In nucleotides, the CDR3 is TGCAGCGTCGAATCCACAGATCTTAATGAAAAACTGTTTTTT. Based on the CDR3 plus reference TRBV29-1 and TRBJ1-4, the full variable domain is SAVISQKPSRDICQRGTSLTIQCQVDSQVTMMFWYRQQPGQSLTLIATANQGSEATYESGFVIDKFPISRPNLTFSTLTVSNMSPEDSSIYLCSVESTDLNEKLFFGSGTQLSVL.